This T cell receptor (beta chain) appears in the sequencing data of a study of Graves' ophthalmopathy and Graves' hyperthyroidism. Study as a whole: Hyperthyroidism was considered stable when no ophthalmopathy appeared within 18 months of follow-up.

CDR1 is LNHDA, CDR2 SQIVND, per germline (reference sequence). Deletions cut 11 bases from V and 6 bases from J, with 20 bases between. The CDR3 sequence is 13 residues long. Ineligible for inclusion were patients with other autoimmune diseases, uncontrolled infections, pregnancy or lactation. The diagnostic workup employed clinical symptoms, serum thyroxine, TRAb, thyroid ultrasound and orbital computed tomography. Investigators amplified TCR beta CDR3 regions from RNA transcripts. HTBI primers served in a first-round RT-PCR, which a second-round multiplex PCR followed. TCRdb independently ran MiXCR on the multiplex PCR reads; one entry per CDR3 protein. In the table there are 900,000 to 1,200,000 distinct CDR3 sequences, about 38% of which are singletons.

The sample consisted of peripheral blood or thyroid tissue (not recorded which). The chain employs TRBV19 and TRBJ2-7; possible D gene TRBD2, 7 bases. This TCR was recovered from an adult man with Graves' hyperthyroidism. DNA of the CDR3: TGTGCCTGGAGTTTGGGGGGGGGCGCCGAGCAGTACTTC. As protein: CAWSLGGGAEQYF.